This record concerns one TCR beta chain sequence. No antigen is known for it. The source of the sample is a study of T-cell reconstitution after alpha-beta-depleted transplantation in children. Study-level results: The origin of alpha-beta T cells about two months after transplant was reportedly several hundred expanded graft clones. Newly produced T cells mostly accounted for T-cell counts and diversity one year post-transplant. After transplant, high TCRbeta diversity at day 60 in some patients arose from surviving recipient T cells and thymic progenitors.

The authors prepared the TCRbeta library with unique molecular identifiers. TCRdb passed the PCR reads through MiXCR, listing each CDR3 protein once. There are a few hundred thousand distinct CDR3 sequences in the sample; 27% occur only once, and about 35% lies in the top ten. The CDR3 covers 13 residues. Trimming removed 5 bases from V and 8 bases from J, with 18 bases in between. The germline V gene encodes CDR1 DFQATT and CDR2 SNEGSKA (reference sequence). The clonotype was recovered from a boy under two years old with Wiskott-Aldrich syndrome, due to receive a stem cell transplant. This specimen was PBMCs, taken before TCRalphabeta/CD19-depleted stem cell transplant. The chain links TRBV20-1 to TRBJ1-2; D unresolved. The chain's CDR3 is CSALPHNVGGYTF. The CDR3 DNA reads as TGCAGTGCTCTACCCCACAACGTCGGGGGCTACACCTTC.